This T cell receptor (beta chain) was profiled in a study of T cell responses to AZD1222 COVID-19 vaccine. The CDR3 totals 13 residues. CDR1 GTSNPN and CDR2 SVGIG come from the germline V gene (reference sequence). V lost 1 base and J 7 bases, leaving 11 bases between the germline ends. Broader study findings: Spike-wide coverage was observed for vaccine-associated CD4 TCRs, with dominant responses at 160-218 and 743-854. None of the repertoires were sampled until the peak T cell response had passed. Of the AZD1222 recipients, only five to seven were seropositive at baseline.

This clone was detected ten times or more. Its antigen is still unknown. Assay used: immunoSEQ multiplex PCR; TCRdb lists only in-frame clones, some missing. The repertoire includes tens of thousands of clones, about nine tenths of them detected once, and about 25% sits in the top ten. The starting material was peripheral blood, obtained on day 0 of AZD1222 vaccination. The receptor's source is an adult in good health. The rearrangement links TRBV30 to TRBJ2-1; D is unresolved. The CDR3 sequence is CAWSGVGYNEQFF. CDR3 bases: TGTGCCTGGAGTGGAGTCGGATATAATGAGCAGTTCTTC.